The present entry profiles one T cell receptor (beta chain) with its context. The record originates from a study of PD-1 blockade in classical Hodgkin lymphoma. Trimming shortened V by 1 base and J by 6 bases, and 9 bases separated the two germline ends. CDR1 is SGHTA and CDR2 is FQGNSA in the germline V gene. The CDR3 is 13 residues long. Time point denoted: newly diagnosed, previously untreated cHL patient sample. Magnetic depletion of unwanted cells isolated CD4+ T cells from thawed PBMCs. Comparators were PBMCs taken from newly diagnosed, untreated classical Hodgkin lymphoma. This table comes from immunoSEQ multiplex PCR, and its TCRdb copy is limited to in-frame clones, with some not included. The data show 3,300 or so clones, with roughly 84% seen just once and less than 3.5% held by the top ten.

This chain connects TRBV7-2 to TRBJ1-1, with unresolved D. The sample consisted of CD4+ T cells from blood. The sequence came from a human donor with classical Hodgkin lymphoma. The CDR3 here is CASSLVSSSEAFF. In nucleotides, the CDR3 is TGTGCCAGCAGCTTAGTCTCGAGCTCTGAAGCTTTCTTT.